These 27 T cell receptor beta chains share one sample of origin, sequenced in a study of shared clonotypes between healthy human individuals. Clones were sequenced by immunoSEQ multiplex PCR, and TCRdb holds only the in-frame ones, with some missing. This table holds millions of clones, 85% to 95% found once. The sequenced sample consisted of naive CD4+ T cells sorted from blood. Subset noted: CD45RA+ positively selected. The origin of the receptors is a man younger than 30 in good health.

The chain is built from TRBV29-1 and TRBJ1-1, with 9 bases identical to TRBD1. CDR3 length: 14 residues. V was pared by 7 bases and J by 4 bases, with 10 bases of the junction left unmatched. Germline V gives CDR1 SQVTM, CDR2 ANQGSEA. Here the CDR3 reads CSARDREPLTEAFF. The CDR3 region has the DNA TGCAGCGCCCGGGACAGGGAACCACTCACTGAAGCTTTCTTT.

The chain employs TRBV6-5 and TRBJ2-7; D uncertain. The CDR3 contains 15 residues. V lost 6 bases, J lost 2 bases, and 17 bases lay in between. Germline lookup yields CDR1 MNHEY and CDR2 SVGAGI. CDR3 protein: CASSQGILGTYEQYF. The CDR3 DNA follows: TGTGCCAGCAGCCAAGGGATCCTAGGGACCTACGAGCAGTACTTC.

The genes are TRBV9 and TRBJ2-5, with TRBD1 matching over 7 bases. Germline values: CDR1 SGDLS, CDR2 YYNGEE. The CDR3 covers 15 residues. With V trimmed by 4 bases and J by 5 bases, 11 bases remained unmatched. CDR3 DNA sequence: TGTGCCAGCAGCCCTAGACAGGGCCTGGGCGAGACCCAGTACTTC. Translated: CASSPRQGLGETQYF.

Here the CDR3 DNA reads TGTGCCAGCAGCGTCCATGCAGGGAGGGAGACCCAGTACTTC. Protein: CASSVHAGRETQYF. The chain combines TRBV9 with TRBJ2-5; perhaps TRBD2 as D (6 bases). The CDR3 has 14 amino acids. Trimming stripped 2 bases from V and 5 bases from J, with 13 bases between. CDR1 is SGDLS and CDR2 is YYNGEE in the germline V gene. Using reference TRBV9 and TRBJ2-5 for the parts outside the CDR3, the full variable domain is DSGVTQTPKHLITATGQRVTLRCSPRSGDLSVYWYQQSLDQGLQFLIQYYNGEERAKGNILERFSAQQFPDLHSELNLSSLELGDSALYFCASSVHAGRETQYFGPGTRLLVL.

J is TRBJ1-5 and V is TRBV6-6; D is undetermined. Germline-derived CDR1 and CDR2 are MNHNY and SVGAGI (reference sequence). The CDR3 extends over 14 amino acids. V gave up 4 bases and J gave up 1 base, with 8 bases separating them. CDR3 sequence reads: CASSLHESNQPQHF. The CDR3 DNA sequence: TGTGCCAGCAGTTTACATGAAAGCAATCAGCCCCAGCATTTT.

This rearrangement joins TRBV4-3 to TRBJ1-5; TRBD1 might be the D (6 bases). The germline V gene has CDR1 LGHNA and CDR2 YSLEER. V shed 0 bases and J shed 5 bases, with 14 bases lying between them. The CDR3 contains 16 residues. CDR3 region: CASSQEKGRGYQPQHF. Written as DNA, the CDR3 is TGCGCCAGCAGCCAAGAAAAAGGCAGGGGATATCAGCCCCAGCATTTT.

V and J are TRBV10-3 and TRBJ1-1, with a possible D match to TRBD1 (5 bases). Trimming cost V 8 bases and J 4 bases, with 14 bases left between them. CDR1 ENHRY and CDR2 SYGVKD come from the germline V gene. CDR3 length equals 13 residues. This CDR3 reads CAILYSQGTEAFF. The CDR3 region has the DNA TGTGCCATCCTGTACTCGCAGGGCACTGAAGCTTTCTTT.

The V gene is TRBV2, the J gene TRBJ1-2, with D uncertain. The CDR3 runs to 14 residues. CDR1 and CDR2 from the germline V gene are SNHLY and FYNNEI. Deletions cut 7 bases from V and 8 bases from J, with 20 bases between. The CDR3 region has the DNA TGTGCCAGCACCGAAGGGAGAGCCTATTCCGGCTACACCTTC. Protein sequence: CASTEGRAYSGYTF. Based on the CDR3 plus reference TRBV2 and TRBJ1-2, the full variable domain is EPEVTQTPSHQVTQMGQEVILRCVPISNHLYFYWYRQILGQKVEFLVSFYNNEISEKSEIFDDQFSVERPDGSNFTLKIRSTKLEDSAMYFCASTEGRAYSGYTFGSGTRLTVV.

In DNA form, the CDR3 reads TGTGCCAGCAGTTTAGAGGGCGGAAGCTCCTATAATTCACCCCTCCACTTT. This codes for CASSLEGGSSYNSPLHF. The chain combines TRBV27 with TRBJ1-6; D ambiguous. With 2 bases removed from V and 0 bases from J, the gap between germline ends came to 11 bases. The CDR3 runs to 17 residues. Per germline, CDR1 MNHEY and CDR2 SMNVEV (reference sequence).

This chain joins TRBV5-1 and TRBJ1-5; 10 bases are shared with TRBD1. The CDR3 extends over 15 amino acids. The V segment lost 6 bases and the J segment 6 bases; nucleotides outside the gene matches: 9. From germline, CDR1 is SGHRS and CDR2 YFSETQ. CDR3 amino acids: CASKVGTGVGQPQHF. CDR3 nucleotide sequence: TGCGCCAGCAAAGTCGGGACAGGGGTCGGTCAGCCCCAGCATTTT.

The genes are TRBV28 and TRBJ2-1; 7 bases match TRBD2. This CDR3 spans 15 amino acids. Germline V lookup: CDR1 MDHEN, CDR2 SYDVKM. V lost 3 bases to trimming and J lost 6 bases; unmatched junction nucleotides: 8. CDR3 sequence: CASSLSGARSNEQFF. The CDR3 region has the DNA TGTGCCAGCAGTTTGAGCGGGGCTCGGTCCAATGAGCAGTTCTTC.

As regards this clone: In this CDR3 the conserved last residue, phenylalanine or tryptophan, is missing, so a read error is likely. This rearrangement joins TRBV2 to TRBJ1-6; tentative D call: TRBD1 (5 bases). The CDR3 totals 15 residues. The germline V gene has CDR1 SNHLY and CDR2 FYNNEI. Trimming cost V 8 bases and J 0 bases, with 11 bases left between them. The DNA for the CDR3 is TGTGCCAGCGAACCAGGGAGCTCCTATAATTCACCCCTCCACCTT. It codes for CASEPGSSYNSPLHL.

J is TRBJ1-6 and V is TRBV2; D unresolved. V lost 5 bases to trimming and J lost 10 bases, with 12 bases between them. From germline, CDR1 is SNHLY and CDR2 FYNNEI. The CDR3 length is 13 residues. The CDR3 nucleotides are TGTGCCAGCAGTCTTTCTGGGAGATCACCCCTCCACTTT. Amino acids: CASSLSGRSPLHF.

This chain links TRBV7-8 with TRBJ2-5; D possibly matches TRBD1 or TRBD2 (6 bases each). Germline V gene data show CDR1 as SGHVS and CDR2 as FQNEAQ. The CDR3 consists of 15 residues. V was pared by 0 bases and J by 5 bases, with 13 bases between. CDR3: CASSLAGGGGETQYF. The DNA of the CDR3 is TGTGCCAGCAGCTTAGCCGGGGGCGGTGGGGAGACCCAGTACTTC.

The genes are TRBV15 and TRBJ1-2; possible D gene TRBD1, 5 bases. The CDR3 has 17 amino acids. V was shortened by 0 bases and J by 4 bases, with 18 bases between the two germline ends. Germline CDR1 is LNHNV and CDR2 is YYDKDF (reference sequence). In DNA, the CDR3 is TGTGCCACCAGCAGAGAGATACCTTCGGCAGGGACCTATGGCTACACCTTC. It yields the protein CATSREIPSAGTYGYTF. The full variable domain, in which reference TRBV15 and TRBJ1-2 provide the parts outside the CDR3, is DAMVIQNPRYQVTQFGKPVTLSCSQTLNHNVMYWYQQKSSQAPKLLFHYYDKDFNNEADTPDNFQSRRPNTSFCFLDIRSPGLGDTAMYLCATSREIPSAGTYGYTFGSGTRLTVV.

The chain uses TRBV5-1 and TRBJ2-1; D assignment may be TRBD1 or TRBD2 (5 bases each). The CDR3 is 14 residues long. Deletions cut 6 bases from V and 5 bases from J, with 15 bases between. Per germline, CDR1 SGHRS and CDR2 YFSETQ. The CDR3: CASKNRDGNNEQFF. DNA of the CDR3: TGCGCCAGCAAAAACCGGGACGGAAACAATGAGCAGTTCTTC.

The rearrangement joins TRBV29-1 to TRBJ2-3; D call uncertain. The CDR3 has 13 amino acids. CDR1 SQVTM and CDR2 ANQGSEA come from the germline V gene. The germline V and J ends were trimmed by 3 bases and 0 bases, with 7 bases remaining between them. The CDR3: CSVDVDSTDTQYF. CDR3 bases: TGCAGCGTTGATGTAGATAGCACAGATACGCAGTATTTT.

This chain connects TRBV11-2 to TRBJ2-2; the D is unclear. Germline V gene sequence: CDR1 SGHAT, CDR2 FQNNGV. Trimming left V 1 base short and J 0 bases short, with 9 bases between. The CDR3 sequence is 16 residues long. This chain's CDR3 is CASSLAGQANTGELFF. The CDR3, as DNA: TGTGCCAGCAGCTTAGCCGGGCAGGCGAACACCGGGGAGCTGTTTTTT.

V and J are TRBV13 and TRBJ1-2; 8 bases align to TRBD1. The CDR3 contains 16 residues. Germline V gives CDR1 PRHDT, CDR2 FYEKMQ (reference sequence). The junction had 10 bases not matched to a gene; V was cut back by 2 bases and J by 5 bases. The CDR3 nucleotides are TGTGCCAGCAGCTTACTGGCAGGGGGCGATGTGTATGGCTACACCTTC. Protein product: CASSLLAGGDVYGYTF.

The chain is built from TRBV5-1 and TRBJ2-7; 7 nucleotides align to TRBD2. The CDR3 totals 13 residues. From germline, CDR1 is SGHRS and CDR2 YFSETQ. The V gene end was trimmed by 4 bases and the J gene end by 4 bases; junction bases not matched to a gene: 5. The CDR3 sequence: CASSMGTTYEQYF. CDR3 in DNA: TGCGCCAGCAGCATGGGGACTACGTACGAGCAGTACTTC.

V usage is TRBV30 and J usage is TRBJ1-3; D is unresolved. The germline V and J ends were trimmed by 0 bases and 4 bases, with 7 bases remaining between them. This CDR3 spans 13 amino acids. From germline, CDR1 is GTSNPN and CDR2 SVGIG (reference sequence). The CDR3 spells CAWSVGVGNTIYF. The CDR3 DNA reads as TGTGCCTGGAGTGTCGGGGTCGGAAACACCATATATTTT.

Here the CDR3 DNA reads TGTGCCAGCAGCCAAGATTTTAGCGGGGGGGTGAGTAATTCACCCCTCCACTTT. Translating gives CASSQDFSGGVSNSPLHF. V and J are TRBV14 and TRBJ1-6, with a tentative D call TRBD1 (5 bases). V shed 0 bases and J shed 6 bases, with 18 bases lying between them. Germline lookup yields CDR1 SGHDN and CDR2 FVKESK. The CDR3 has 18 amino acids.

The rearrangement joins TRBV27 to TRBJ1-6; a possible D gene is TRBD1 (6 bases). The CDR3 length is 15 residues. The germline V gene has CDR1 MNHEY and CDR2 SMNVEV (reference sequence). V lost 5 bases and J lost 10, with 18 bases in between. The CDR3 is CASSPWGGGGSPLHF. The CDR3 bases are TGTGCCAGCAGTCCCTGGGGCGGGGGCGGGTCACCCCTCCACTTT.

The rearrangement links TRBV20-1 to TRBJ1-1; 9 bases are shared with TRBD1. This CDR3 spans 10 amino acids. Germline V gene data show CDR1 as DFQATT and CDR2 as SNEGSKA (reference sequence). The junction had 3 bases not matched to a gene; V was cut back by 5 bases and J by 11 bases. For the CDR3, the DNA is TGCAGTGCTGGGGACAGGGAGGCTTTCTTT. Amino acid sequence: CSAGDREAFF.

This clone was seen just once. Other nucleotide sequences from this sample produce the same CDR3. The chain is built from TRBV18 and TRBJ1-5; D gene uncertain. V lost 3 bases and J lost 5, with 8 bases in between. This CDR3 is 13 amino acids long. Germline CDR1 is KGHSH and CDR2 is LQKENI. CDR3 sequence (DNA): TGTGCCAGCTCACCGGCGAGGGATCAGCCCCAGCATTTT. This codes for CASSPARDQPQHF. Complete variable domain (other parts from reference TRBV18 and TRBJ1-5): NAGVMQNPRHLVRRRGQEARLRCSPMKGHSHVYWYRQLPEEGLKFMVYLQKENIIDESGMPKERFSAEFPKEGPSILRIQQVVRGDSAAYFCASSPARDQPQHFGDGTRLSIL.

This clone was seen just once. The genes are TRBV11-2 and TRBJ2-7; TRBD2 aligns across 9 bases. V dropped 8 bases and J dropped 2; count of bases not matched to a gene: 4. CDR3 size: 13 residues. CDR1 SGHAT and CDR2 FQNNGV come from the germline V gene. The CDR3 coding sequence is TGTGCCAGCCGGGCTAGCGGGGCCTACGAGCAGTACTTC. Amino acid sequence: CASRASGAYEQYF.

This clone was seen a single time. The chain has TRBV5-1 and TRBJ1-5; tentatively, D is TRBD1 (6 bases). The CDR3 has 15 residues. The V gene's germline CDR1 is SGHRS and CDR2 YFSETQ. Trimming shortened V by 3 bases and J by 4 bases, and 14 bases separated the two germline ends. The CDR3 bases are TGCGCCAGCAGCTCTGCGGGACACTTTAATCAGCCCCAGCATTTT. This encodes CASSSAGHFNQPQHF.